The rows below give T cell receptor beta chains drawn from one sample of a study of cytomegalovirus exposure and HLA in healthy donors. Data came from immunoSEQ multiplex PCR; TCRdb stores just in-frame clones and leaves some out. This sample has about 120,000 clones, with roughly nine tenths found just once. The sequenced sample was PBMCs. These receptors came from a woman under 30 in good health and CMV-seronegative. Both conserved end residues are part of each CDR3. A D gene is named only where the DNA matches it firmly. Only some rows state a clone size, as once, few, many or a class for expanded clones.

clone size	D gene	V gene	J gene	CDR3 protein	CDR3 DNA
-	TRBD1	TRBV2	TRBJ1-3	CASSNRGSGNTIYF	TGTGCCAGCAGTAACAGGGGCTCTGGAAACACCATATATTTT
-	TRBD1	TRBV10-2	TRBJ1-5	CASRSGQGYNQPQHF	TGCGCCAGCAGAAGTGGACAGGGCTACAATCAGCCCCAGCATTTT
-	-	TRBV4-2	TRBJ2-7	CASSPLKYGAYEQYF	TGTGCCAGCAGCCCGCTGAAATACGGTGCCTACGAGCAGTACTTC
-	TRBD1	TRBV19	TRBJ2-3	CASSILGGRGTDTQYF	TGTGCCAGTAGTATCTTAGGGGGCCGGGGCACAGATACGCAGTATTTT
-	-	TRBV28	TRBJ2-1	CASSFRGSGNPYGEQFF	TGTGCCAGCAGTTTTCGTGGGTCAGGGAACCCGTACGGTGAGCAGTTCTTC
-	-	TRBV6-1	TRBJ1-1	CASSEAGEQNTEAFF	TGTGCCAGCAGTGAAGCTGGGGAGCAGAACACTGAAGCTTTCTTT
-	-	TRBV29-1	TRBJ1-1	CSPRRSMNTEAFF	TGCAGCCCCCGGCGGTCTATGAACACTGAAGCTTTCTTT
-	-	TRBV27	TRBJ1-4	CASSVREATNEKLFF	TGTGCCAGCAGTGTAAGAGAGGCAACTAATGAAAAACTGTTTTTT
-	-	TRBV27	TRBJ2-3	CASSFPPNTQYF	TGTGCCAGCAGTTTCCCCCCCAATACGCAGTATTTT
-	TRBD1	TRBV5-1	TRBJ1-5	CASSLTGGGEPQHF	TGCGCCAGCAGCTTGACAGGGGGCGGGGAGCCCCAGCATTTT
-	TRBD2	TRBV5-1	TRBJ2-7	CASRKAGTYGTSGTYEQYF	TGCGCCAGCAGGAAAGCCGGGACATATGGGACTAGCGGGACCTACGAGCAGTACTTC
-	-	TRBV7-9	TRBJ1-3	CASSLKVNDLGGNTIYF	TGTGCCAGCAGCTTGAAGGTTAATGATCTAGGTGGAAACACCATATATTTT
-	-	TRBV19	TRBJ1-5	CASNLGVEEYGSNQPQHF	TGTGCCAGTAACCTAGGGGTCGAGGAGTATGGAAGCAATCAGCCCCAGCATTTT
-	TRBD2	TRBV5-4	TRBJ2-7	CASSLVVLAGVSYEQYF	TGTGCCAGCAGCTTGGTCGTGCTAGCGGGAGTCAGTTACGAGCAGTACTTC
-	-	TRBV27	TRBJ2-1	CASSFLYNEQFF	TGTGCCAGCAGTTTCCTCTACAATGAGCAGTTCTTC
-	-	TRBV28	TRBJ1-5	CASRLPVATNQPQHF	TGTGCCAGCAGACTCCCGGTCGCGACTAATCAGCCCCAGCATTTT
-	TRBD2	TRBV28	TRBJ2-5	CASSSPGLAGKGGETQYF	TGTGCCAGCAGTTCACCGGGACTAGCGGGAAAGGGTGGTGAGACCCAGTACTTC
-	-	TRBV11-2	TRBJ2-2	CASCWAAGWTNTGELFF	TGTGCCAGCTGCTGGGCGGCGGGATGGACGAACACCGGGGAGCTGTTTTTT
-	-	TRBV7-9	TRBJ2-1	CASRDSSSIEQFF	TGTGCCAGCAGGGACAGTTCCTCGATTGAGCAGTTCTTC
-	TRBD2	TRBV30	TRBJ2-1	CAAAGGPDNEQFF	TGTGCCGCAGCGGGGGGCCCCGACAATGAGCAGTTCTTC
-	TRBD1	TRBV30	TRBJ2-5	CAWESGGGETQYF	TGTGCCTGGGAATCAGGGGGCGGGGAGACCCAGTACTTC
-	-	TRBV7-2	TRBJ2-2	CASSLSVGELFF	TGTGCCAGCAGCCTTAGTGTTGGGGAGCTGTTTTTT
-	TRBD2	TRBV5-1	TRBJ2-1	CASSLGGLAGVDEQFF	TGCGCCAGCAGCTTGGGGGGACTAGCGGGAGTGGATGAGCAGTTCTTC
-	TRBD2	TRBV7-8	TRBJ2-1	CASSRTSGRSYNEQFF	TGTGCCAGCAGCCGGACTAGCGGGAGATCCTACAATGAGCAGTTCTTC
once	TRBD2	TRBV30	TRBJ2-5	CAWRPIAGGRETQYF	TGTGCCTGGAGGCCAATAGCGGGGGGGCGAGAGACCCAGTACTTC
-	-	TRBV4-1	TRBJ2-1	CASSSARVSSYNEQFF	TGCGCCAGCAGCTCAGCGAGGGTAAGCTCCTACAATGAGCAGTTCTTC
once	-	TRBV15	TRBJ2-7	CATSRNTGFAYEQYF	TGTGCCACCAGCAGAAACACAGGGTTTGCCTACGAGCAGTACTTC
-	TRBD2	TRBV29-1	TRBJ2-3	CSVIPGLAGTRDTQYF	TGCAGCGTGATCCCGGGACTAGCGGGAACCCGAGATACGCAGTATTTT
-	TRBD1	TRBV7-2	TRBJ1-2	CASSAGTGPYGYTF	TGTGCCAGCAGCGCAGGGACAGGACCCTATGGCTACACCTTC
-	TRBD2	TRBV30	TRBJ2-3	CAWSPTVGGGARKSTDTQYF	TGTGCCTGGAGTCCCACGGTCGGCGGGGGGGCGAGGAAAAGCACAGATACGCAGTATTTT
-	TRBD2	TRBV9	TRBJ2-1	CASTIAGATYNEQFF	TGTGCCAGCACCATAGCGGGAGCAACCTACAATGAGCAGTTCTTC
-	-	TRBV5-8	TRBJ1-2	CASSSINYGYTF	TGTGCCAGCAGCTCTATAAACTATGGCTACACCTTC
-	TRBD1	TRBV11-3	TRBJ1-6	CASSRGQGSNSPLHF	TGTGCCAGCAGCCGGGGACAGGGCAGTAATTCACCCCTCCACTTT
-	-	TRBV28	TRBJ2-5	CASNLRGVKQETQYF	TGTGCCAGCAACCTCAGGGGAGTAAAACAAGAGACCCAGTACTTC
-	-	TRBV6-5	TRBJ2-7	CASSYGGKEAYEQYF	TGTGCCAGCAGTTATGGCGGGAAAGAGGCCTACGAGCAGTACTTC
-	-	TRBV6-1	TRBJ1-1	CASSESSTGQKAFF	TGTGCCAGCAGTGAGTCGTCGACAGGACAGAAAGCTTTCTTT
-	TRBD1	TRBV29-1	TRBJ2-1	CSVERDRGDNEQFF	TGCAGCGTTGAAAGGGACAGGGGCGACAATGAGCAGTTCTTC
-	TRBD1	TRBV13	TRBJ2-7	CASSSPGGYEQYF	TGTGCCAGCAGTTCCCCAGGGGGTTACGAGCAGTACTTC
once	-	TRBV2	TRBJ2-2	CASSEEQNTGELFF	TGTGCCAGCAGTGAAGAGCAGAACACCGGGGAGCTGTTTTTT
-	TRBD1	TRBV15	TRBJ2-7	CATSRDSKISYEQYF	TGTGCCACCAGCCGGGACAGTAAAATCTCCTACGAGCAGTACTTC
-	-	TRBV30	TRBJ2-1	CAWSVSLSSEYNEQFF	TGTGCCTGGAGTGTTAGTTTGAGCTCTGAATACAATGAGCAGTTCTTC
few	-	TRBV12-5	TRBJ1-2	CASGHVQGKTYGYTF	TGTGCTAGTGGTCACGTGCAGGGAAAGACCTATGGCTACACCTTC
-	-	TRBV4-1	TRBJ1-2	CASNAQNTDTPNYGYTF	TGCGCCAGCAACGCACAGAATACGGACACCCCTAACTATGGCTACACCTTC
-	-	TRBV11-2	TRBJ2-1	CASSLKNIGGNEQFF	TGTGCCAGCAGCTTAAAAAACATAGGGGGCAATGAGCAGTTCTTC
-	TRBD1	TRBV18	TRBJ1-5	CASSPGTGIIPQHF	TGTGCCAGCTCACCGGGGACAGGGATCATTCCCCAGCATTTT
-	TRBD1	TRBV2	TRBJ1-2	CASSEPTRDRGYTF	TGTGCCAGCAGTGAACCGACCCGGGACAGGGGCTACACCTTC
-	-	TRBV2	TRBJ2-1	CASSFRGASYNEQFF	TGTGCCAGCTCCTTCAGGGGGGCTTCCTACAATGAGCAGTTCTTC
-	TRBD1	TRBV9	TRBJ1-1	CASSPSGQDTEAFF	TGTGCCAGCAGCCCCTCAGGACAGGACACTGAAGCTTTCTTT
-	-	TRBV27	TRBJ2-5	CASSGGPRGETQYF	TGTGCCAGCAGTGGAGGCCCTCGGGGAGAGACCCAGTACTTC
-	TRBD1	TRBV7-9	TRBJ1-1	CASSSGTGGYMNTEAFF	TGTGCCAGCAGCTCAGGGACAGGGGGCTACATGAACACTGAGGCTTTCTTT
-	-	TRBV6-5	TRBJ2-3	CASSLWGDTQYF	TGTGCCAGCAGCCTGTGGGGCGATACGCAGTATTTT
-	-	TRBV2	TRBJ2-7	CASSEQGTDYEQYF	TGTGCCAGCAGTGAACAGGGGACCGACTACGAGCAGTACTTC
once	TRBD2	TRBV30	TRBJ2-3	CAWSVLAGGRTDTQYF	TGTGCCTGGAGTGTACTAGCGGGGGGTCGCACAGATACGCAGTATTTT
-	TRBD1	TRBV19	TRBJ1-2	CASSTSDRGPLNYGYTF	TGTGCCAGTAGTACCTCGGACAGGGGGCCCTTGAACTATGGCTACACCTTC
-	TRBD1	TRBV11-2	TRBJ2-5	CASSTPGQGWETQYF	TGTGCCAGCAGCACCCCGGGACAGGGCTGGGAGACCCAGTACTTC
few	TRBD1	TRBV5-1	TRBJ1-2	CASSRWDSNYGYTF	TGCGCCAGCAGCCGTTGGGACAGTAACTATGGCTACACCTTC
-	TRBD2	TRBV9	TRBJ2-1	CASSTRWVLAGGPEAGEQFF	TGTGCCAGCAGCACCCGTTGGGTACTAGCGGGAGGCCCCGAGGCCGGTGAGCAGTTCTTC
-	TRBD1	TRBV27	TRBJ2-1	CASSVQGAMHEQFF	TGTGCCAGCAGTGTACAGGGGGCGATGCATGAGCAGTTCTTC